This T cell receptor (beta chain) is from a study of T-cell reconstitution after alpha-beta-depleted transplantation in children. Construction of the TCRbeta library involved unique molecular identifiers. One entry per CDR3 protein results from TCRdb running MiXCR on the PCR reads. In the table there are about 610,000 distinct CDR3 sequences, roughly 10% of which are singletons. This clonotype has only a few counts. The receptor's source is a human donor who donated a stem cell graft to a child with acute myeloid leukemia. The specimen was PBMCs from the stem cell graft donor, collected from the stem cell graft.

The CDR3 reads CASRSKQAGGGVADTQYF. DNA for the CDR3: TGTGCCAGCAGATCCAAACAAGCGGGAGGTGGAGTAGCAGATACGCAGTATTTT. V gene TRBV7-8 combines with J gene TRBJ2-3; TRBD2 agrees at 9 bases. Germline CDR1 is SGHVS and CDR2 is FQNEAQ. Trimming removed 6 bases from V and 4 bases from J; junction bases left unmatched: 17. The length of the CDR3 is 18 residues.